A selection of T cell receptor beta chains follows, all from one sample in a study of blood T cell repertoires in COVID-19. Here immunoSEQ multiplex PCR was the method, and the copy in TCRdb shows in-frame clones only, minus some. The table lists approximately 390,000 clones, around 89% of them singletons, with 6% to 7.5% in the top ten. Sample: peripheral blood. The receptors derive from a man aged 18 to 30 with active or convalescent COVID-19. CDR3s include the opening cysteine and the closing phenylalanine or tryptophan. The D gene is left open where the match is weak. Size is omitted from some rows. Given values are once, few, many or a class for expanded clones.

d_call	j_call	clone_size	v_call	cdr3_nt	cdr3_aa
TRBD1	TRBJ2-3	-	TRBV24-1	TGTGCCACCAGTGATACAACCGGGACAGGGTCCCTGGGAGATACGCAGTATTTT	CATSDTTGTGSLGDTQYF
-	TRBJ1-2	-	TRBV6-5	TGTGCCAGCAGCTGGACAGCATCTTATGGCTACACCTTC	CASSWTASYGYTF
TRBD1	TRBJ1-1	-	TRBV20-1	TGCAGTGCTAGTCCCGGGACAGAGGTCACTGAAGCTTTCTTT	CSASPGTEVTEAFF
-	TRBJ1-2	-	TRBV29-1	TGCAGCGTTGGGGCAGCCGGGGGCTATGGCTACACCTTC	CSVGAAGGYGYTF
-	TRBJ1-6	-	TRBV19	TGTGCCACTGCGGGACTCCTTAATTCACCCCTCCACTTT	CATAGLLNSPLHF
TRBD1	TRBJ1-2	-	TRBV6-6	TGTGCCAGCAGTATACCTGACAGGGCCTATGGCTACACCTTC	CASSIPDRAYGYTF
-	TRBJ1-5	-	TRBV28	TGTGCCAGCGGGACAAAGTATCAGCCCCAGCATTTT	CASGTKYQPQHF
TRBD2	TRBJ2-7	-	TRBV6-5	TGTGCCAGCAGTTACTCGGGCCTAGCGGACTACGAGCAGTACTTC	CASSYSGLADYEQYF
TRBD2	TRBJ2-2	-	TRBV9	TGTGCCAGCAGCGTAGGGAGTAGCGGGAGTACCGGGGAGCTGTTTTTT	CASSVGSSGSTGELFF
-	TRBJ2-1	-	TRBV28	TGTGCCAGTTCAACATGGCGAGGAACGAATGAGCAGTTCTTC	CASSTWRGTNEQFF
-	TRBJ1-1	-	TRBV21-1	TGTGCCAGCACTATTAGGGGTGAAGCTTTCTTT	CASTIRGEAFF
-	TRBJ2-1	once	TRBV7-3	TGTGCCAGCAGCCTCACTCCAGTAGAGGGTGAGCAGTTCTTC	CASSLTPVEGEQFF
-	TRBJ1-1	-	TRBV5-5	TGTGCCAGCAGCTTGGCCACGGGTATGAACACTGAAGCTTTCTTT	CASSLATGMNTEAFF
TRBD1	TRBJ2-1	-	TRBV5-1	TGCGCCAGCAGCTTGGGAGGGGGACAGGGCCTCTACAATGAGCAGTTCTTC	CASSLGGGQGLYNEQFF
TRBD1	TRBJ1-3	-	TRBV28	TGTGCCAGCAGTTACTCGGACAGGTACTCTGGAAACACCATATATTTT	CASSYSDRYSGNTIYF
TRBD1	TRBJ1-2	-	TRBV19	TGTGCCAGTAGTATAGATGCCACAGGGGGCACGGATGGCTACACCTTC	CASSIDATGGTDGYTF
-	TRBJ1-5	-	TRBV9	TGTGCCAGCAGCCCAGGGGAGCCAGTGGTCAATCAGCCCCAGCATTTT	CASSPGEPVVNQPQHF
TRBD1	TRBJ1-1	-	TRBV10-3	TGTGCCATCAGGGGAATGGGGGACAGGGAAACTGAAGCTTTCTTT	CAIRGMGDRETEAFF
TRBD1	TRBJ1-3	-	TRBV7-2	TGTGCCAGCAGCTCTCCCGGACAGGGTGGAAACACCATATATTTT	CASSSPGQGGNTIYF
TRBD1	TRBJ1-2	-	TRBV24-1	TGTGCCACCAGTGACCTGGGACAGAGCTATGGCTACACCTTC	CATSDLGQSYGYTF
-	TRBJ2-1	few	TRBV19	TGTGCCAGTAGTTTCTTCTTAATGGCTGACTCCTACAATGAGCAGTTCTTC	CASSFFLMADSYNEQFF
TRBD1	TRBJ1-6	-	TRBV15	TGTGCCACCAGCAGAGATTCAGGGGGCAATTCACCCCTCCACTTT	CATSRDSGGNSPLHF
-	TRBJ1-1	-	TRBV2	TGTGCCAGCAGTGACAGGGCGACTTATAACACTGAAGCTTTCTTT	CASSDRATYNTEAFF
TRBD1	TRBJ1-6	-	TRBV5-6	TGTGCCAGCAGGGGGGGACAGGGCATTTCACCCCTCCACTTT	CASRGGQGISPLHF
TRBD1	TRBJ2-3	-	TRBV7-2	TGTGCCAGCACCGTACAGGGGTTGGCAGATACGCAGTATTTT	CASTVQGLADTQYF
-	TRBJ2-1	-	TRBV10-3	TGTGCCATCAGTGAGTCGAGTGCAGGGGAGCAGTTCTTC	CAISESSAGEQFF
-	TRBJ2-1	-	TRBV2	TGTGCCAGCAGGGCGGGGCAGTACAATGAGCAGTTCTTC	CASRAGQYNEQFF